This T cell receptor beta chain was recovered during a study of shared clonotypes between healthy human individuals. As processed by the authors: Junction-only sequences without quality scores were provided by ImmunoSEQ, so filtering was different. Produced via immunoSEQ multiplex PCR; TCRdb's table is partial and in-frame only. That table is the source of V, J and clone size, and D and trimming were worked out from the DNA. Here the sample spans millions of clones, roughly 96% being singletons. This clonotype was obtained from a man aged 18 to 29 in good health. Sequencing was performed on naive CD4+ T cells sorted from blood. The subset: CD45RA+ positively selected.

CDR3 nucleotide sequence: TGTGCCAGCAGCGGGGCCGGGACAGCAATCTACAATGAGCAGTTCTTC. Residues: CASSGAGTAIYNEQFF. The chain employs TRBV5-4 and TRBJ2-1; 7 positions agree with TRBD1. Trimming removed 4 bases from V and 3 bases from J; junction bases left unmatched: 10. CDR3 length: 16 residues. The germline V gene encodes CDR1 SGHNT and CDR2 YYREEE (reference sequence).